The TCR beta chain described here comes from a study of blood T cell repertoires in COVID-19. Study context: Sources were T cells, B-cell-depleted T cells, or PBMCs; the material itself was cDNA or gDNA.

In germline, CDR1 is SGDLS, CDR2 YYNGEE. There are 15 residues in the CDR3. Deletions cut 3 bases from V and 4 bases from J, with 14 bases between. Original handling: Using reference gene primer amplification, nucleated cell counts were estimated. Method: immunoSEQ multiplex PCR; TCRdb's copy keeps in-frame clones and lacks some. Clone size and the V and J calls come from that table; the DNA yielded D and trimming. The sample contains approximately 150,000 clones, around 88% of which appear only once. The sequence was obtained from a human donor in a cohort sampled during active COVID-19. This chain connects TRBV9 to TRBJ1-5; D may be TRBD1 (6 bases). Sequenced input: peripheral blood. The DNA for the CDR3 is TGTGCCAGCAGCGGGCCAGGGGAGAGGAATCAGCCCCAGCATTTT. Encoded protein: CASSGPGERNQPQHF. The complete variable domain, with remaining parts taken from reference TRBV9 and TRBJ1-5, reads DSGVTQTPKHLITATGQRVTLRCSPRSGDLSVYWYQQSLDQGLQFLIQYYNGEERAKGNILERFSAQQFPDLHSELNLSSLELGDSALYFCASSGPGERNQPQHFGDGTRLSIL.